These 32 T cell receptor beta chains were all obtained from the same sample, sequenced in a study of blood T cell repertoires in COVID-19. The repertoire was sequenced with immunoSEQ multiplex PCR; TCRdb's copy has only in-frame clones and lacks some. The profile covers 250,000 to 300,000 clones, with approximately 91% appearing a single time and roughly an eighth taken by the ten largest. Specimen: peripheral blood. These receptors were taken from a woman aged 55-70 years with acute or convalescent COVID-19.

The genes are TRBV28 and TRBJ1-2, with D possibly TRBD1 on 6 matching bases. V was clipped by 4 bases and J by 0 bases, with 12 bases between them. Germline V CDR1 and CDR2: MDHEN, SYDVKM. This CDR3 has 15 residues. The CDR3 is CASSSTDSTNYGYTF. CDR3 bases: TGTGCCAGCAGTTCGACGGACAGCACTAACTATGGCTACACCTTC.

This clone has more than one count but fewer than ten. The chain uses TRBV7-6 and TRBJ2-7; TRBD1 aligns across 7 bases. Germline V CDR1 and CDR2: SGHVS, FNYEAQ. J gave up 0 bases and V 1 base, and 3 bases lay outside the gene matches. This CDR3 region has 15 residues. CDR3 nucleotide sequence: TGTGCCAGCAGCTTAGAAGACAGGGCCTCCTACGAGCAGTACTTC. It specifies CASSLEDRASYEQYF.

The V gene is TRBV4-2, the J gene TRBJ2-3; no reliable D call. The CDR3 runs 16 residues. Per germline, CDR1 LGHNA and CDR2 YNFKEQ. The V end was cut by 0 bases, the J end by 4 bases, with 14 bases between. The CDR3 coding sequence is TGTGCCAGCAGCCAAGACAGACGAGGCGGCGCAGATACGCAGTATTTT. Encoded protein: CASSQDRRGGADTQYF.

The J gene is TRBJ2-1, the V gene TRBV19; the match to TRBD2 covers 8 bases. The CDR3 extends over 15 amino acids. V was pared by 5 bases and J by 6 bases, with 9 bases of the junction left unmatched. Per the germline V gene, CDR1 is LNHDA and CDR2 is SQIVND (reference sequence). Here the CDR3 DNA reads TGTGCCAGTAGTGTCGGTGCGGGGGGCCTCAATGAGCAGTTCTTC. It encodes CASSVGAGGLNEQFF.

The chain is built from TRBV5-1 and TRBJ2-5; 7 bases fit TRBD2. The CDR3 runs 17 residues. Germline-derived CDR1 and CDR2 are SGHRS and YFSETQ. V lost 0 bases, J lost 3 bases, and 11 bases stayed unmatched. This CDR3 reads CASSLGGGLRPKETQYF. For the CDR3, the DNA is TGCGCCAGCAGCTTGGGGGGGGGACTTCGCCCCAAAGAGACCCAGTACTTC. Full variable domain (missing parts from reference TRBV5-1 and TRBJ2-5): KAGVTQTPRYLIKTRGQQVTLSCSPISGHRSVSWYQQTPGQGLQFLFEYFSETQRNKGNFPGRFSGRQFSNSRSEMNVSTLELGDSALYLCASSLGGGLRPKETQYFGPGTRLLVL.

V gene TRBV4-2 combines with J gene TRBJ2-7; D possibly corresponds to TRBD2 (6 bases). CDR1 and CDR2 (germline): LGHNA, YNFKEQ. The CDR3 is 15 residues long. Trimming stripped 2 bases from V and 0 bases from J, with 11 bases between. This CDR3 is CASSQPSGSSYEQYF. CDR3 DNA: TGTGCCAGCAGCCAACCCTCCGGGAGCTCCTACGAGCAGTACTTC.

V is TRBV3-1 (or the pseudogene TRBV3-2) and J is TRBJ2-1; TRBD2 matches at 11 bases. V lost 0 bases and J lost 4; bases outside the gene matches: 2. Per germline, CDR1 LGHDT and CDR2 YNNKEL (reference sequence). The CDR3 length is 16 residues. CDR3 sequence (DNA): TGTGCCAGCAGCCAAGACGGGACTAGCGGATACAATGAGCAGTTCTTC. Translation: CASSQDGTSGYNEQFF.

For this clone: The same CDR3 also results from other DNA sequences found in this sample. V gene TRBV19 combines with J gene TRBJ2-1; TRBD2 matches 10 bases. The V gene's germline CDR1 is LNHDA and CDR2 SQIVND (reference sequence). After removal of 4 bases from V and 8 bases from J, the junction contained 8 bases not matched to a gene. This CDR3 contains 15 residues. CDR3 amino acids: CASSKASGSIYEQFF. The CDR3 DNA is TGTGCCAGTAGTAAGGCTAGCGGGAGTATATATGAGCAGTTCTTC.

The V call is TRBV9, the J call TRBJ1-4, with D possibly TRBD1 on 5 matching bases. V was shortened by 4 bases and J by 3 bases, with 19 bases between the two germline ends. Germline assignment: CDR1 SGDLS and CDR2 YYNGEE. This CDR3 region has 17 residues. CDR3: CASSPTPGIVPNEKLFF. DNA of the CDR3: TGTGCCAGCAGCCCTACCCCAGGGATAGTTCCTAATGAAAAACTGTTTTTT.

For the CDR3, the DNA is TGTGCCAGCAGCTTAGCTCTGACAGGGACGGCGGGGACGGAGTACTTC. Residues: CASSLALTGTAGTEYF. The genes are TRBV7-2 and TRBJ2-7, with D possibly TRBD1 on 7 matching bases. The V gene lost 0 bases and the J gene lost 11 bases, with 23 bases spanning the gap. Germline values: CDR1 SGHTA, CDR2 FQGNSA. The CDR3 length is 16 residues. Full variable domain (remainder filled in from reference TRBV7-2 and TRBJ2-7): GAGVSQSPSNKVTEKGKDVELRCDPISGHTALYWYRQSLGQGLEFLIYFQGNSAPDKSGLPSDRFSAERTGGSVSTLTIQRTQQEDSAVYLCASSLALTGTAGTEYFGPGTRLTVT.

This chain links TRBV27 with TRBJ2-1; 13 positions agree with TRBD2. V shed 0 bases, J shed 4 bases, and the junction held 15 bases outside the gene matches. This CDR3 comprises 21 residues. CDR1 and CDR2 from the germline V gene are MNHEY and SMNVEV (reference sequence). CDR3 amino acids: CASSLSGLLAGGPPTYNEQFF. The CDR3 DNA reads TGTGCCAGCAGTTTATCGGGCCTACTAGCGGGGGGGCCACCCACTTACAATGAGCAGTTCTTC.

This chain joins TRBV6-5 and TRBJ2-1; D is ambiguous. Trimming took 2 bases from V and 6 from J, leaving 5 bases between them. The CDR3 consists of 12 residues. From germline, CDR1 is MNHEY and CDR2 SVGAGI. The CDR3 DNA is TGTGCCAGCAGTTACGGCGGCAATGAGCAGTTCTTC. Its protein is CASSYGGNEQFF.

This chain uses TRBV10-3 with TRBJ2-7; TRBD2 matches 10 bases. The ends lost 7 bases at V and 2 bases at J; junction bases unmatched: 11. The CDR3 contains 16 residues. The germline V gene has CDR1 ENHRY and CDR2 SYGVKD. CDR3 coding DNA: TGTGCCATCAAGGCTAGCGGGAGTTCCCCAACCTACGAGCAGTACTTC. Amino acid sequence: CAIKASGSSPTYEQYF.

The J gene is TRBJ1-5, the V gene TRBV28; 9 nucleotides agree with TRBD1. The CDR3 is 15 amino acids. CDR1 and CDR2 from the germline V gene are MDHEN and SYDVKM. V shed 6 bases, J shed 2 bases, and the junction held 5 bases outside the gene matches. The CDR3 here is CASRPRDRGNQPQHF. CDR3 nucleotide sequence: TGTGCCAGCAGACCCCGGGACAGGGGCAATCAGCCCCAGCATTTT.

About this clone itself: The sample holds other DNA sequences that translate to the same CDR3. J is TRBJ1-6 and V is TRBV9; no clear D. Germline V gene lookup returns CDR1 SGDLS and CDR2 YYNGEE. This CDR3 has 13 residues. V dropped 4 bases and J dropped 10 bases, with 12 bases sitting between them. CDR3 nucleotide sequence: TGTGCCAGCAGCCCCGGGGAGAGATCACCCCTCCACTTT. This sequence encodes CASSPGERSPLHF.

In DNA, the CDR3 is TGTGCCAGCAGCTTGGCGTTCGGGGGACAGGGGACAGATACGCAGTATTTT. This encodes CASSLAFGGQGTDTQYF. J is TRBJ2-3 and V is TRBV5-6, with TRBD1 matching over 10 bases. With 0 bases clipped from V and 3 bases from J, the junction kept 7 bases outside the gene matches. This CDR3 region has 17 residues. The germline V gene has CDR1 SGHDT and CDR2 YYEEEE.

As for this clone: Distinct nucleotide sequences in the sample also encode this CDR3. Written as DNA, the CDR3 is TGTGCCAGCTCACCACGGCAGCAAGAGACCCAGTACTTC. Amino acids: CASSPRQQETQYF. The chain employs TRBV18 and TRBJ2-5; D is undetermined. Trimming cost V 1 base and J 2 bases, with 5 bases left between them. This CDR3 has 13 amino acids. Germline CDR1 reads KGHSH; CDR2 reads LQKENI.

This chain uses TRBV3-1 (or the pseudogene TRBV3-2) with TRBJ2-1, with 9 positions matching TRBD2. The trim removed 4 bases at V and 4 bases at J, leaving 14 bases unmatched. The germline V gene encodes CDR1 LGHDT and CDR2 YNNKEL (reference sequence). The CDR3 has 18 residues. The CDR3 sequence is CASSPYRPGLASYNEQFF. In DNA, the CDR3 is TGTGCCAGCAGCCCCTACCGACCGGGACTAGCATCTTACAATGAGCAGTTCTTC.

The gene calls are TRBV7-2 and TRBJ1-5; 8 bases are shared with TRBD1. This CDR3 region has 16 residues. Trimming at V came to 3 bases and at J to 6 bases, leaving 10 bases not matched to a gene. Per the germline V gene, CDR1 is SGHTA and CDR2 is FQGNSA. In DNA, the CDR3 is TGTGCCAGCAGCTTTACGATCCAGGGGGCAAGTCAGCCCCAGCATTTT. The encoded protein is CASSFTIQGASQPQHF.

A remark on this clone: Distinct nucleotide sequences in the sample also encode this CDR3. V is TRBV6-2 or TRBV6-3 and J is TRBJ2-5; D unclear. With 5 bases removed from V and 2 bases from J, the gap between germline ends came to 3 bases. In germline, CDR1 is MNHEY, CDR2 SVGEGT. The CDR3 sequence is 11 residues long. The DNA of the CDR3 is TGTGCCAGCAGTCAGCAAGAGACCCAGTACTTC. Protein: CASSQQETQYF.

J is TRBJ1-2 and V is TRBV5-6; perhaps TRBD1 as D (6 bases). Looked up from germline, CDR1 is SGHDT and CDR2 is YYEEEE. V lost 0 bases, J lost 8 bases, and 11 bases lay in between. CDR3 length equals 13 residues. Here the CDR3 reads CASSLVAGDGYTF. In DNA, the CDR3 is TGTGCCAGCAGCTTGGTAGCAGGGGACGGCTACACCTTC.

This sequence joins TRBV10-3 and TRBJ2-7, with a weak D call TRBD1 (6 bases). CDR1 and CDR2 (germline): ENHRY, SYGVKD. V was pared by 0 bases and J by 3 bases, with 9 bases between. The CDR3 contains 14 residues. Written as DNA, the CDR3 is TGTGCCATCAGTGAGTCCGGGACAAACTACGAGCAGTACTTC. Encoded protein: CAISESGTNYEQYF.

The chain combines TRBV6-5 with TRBJ1-1; the match to TRBD1 covers 9 bases. The CDR3 is 15 residues long. The trim removed 2 bases at V and 5 bases at J, leaving 6 bases unmatched. From germline, CDR1 is MNHEY and CDR2 SVGAGI. CDR3 in DNA: TGTGCCAGCAGTTACACTGGGACAGGGAGGACTGAAGCTTTCTTT. Amino acid sequence: CASSYTGTGRTEAFF.

The chain recombines TRBV11-2 with TRBJ2-7, with 7 bases aligning to TRBD2. J gave up 3 bases and V 1 base, and 6 bases lay outside the gene matches. In germline, CDR1 is SGHAT, CDR2 FQNNGV. The CDR3 totals 15 residues. The CDR3 loop reads CASSLVGGGNYEQYF. CDR3 nucleotides: TGTGCCAGCAGCTTAGTGGGCGGGGGAAACTACGAGCAGTACTTC.

This chain connects TRBV9 to TRBJ2-1, with 10 bases lining up with TRBD2. The germline V gene encodes CDR1 SGDLS and CDR2 YYNGEE. The length of the CDR3 is 15 residues. J was trimmed by 7 bases and V by 0 bases; bases with no gene match: 4. The CDR3 DNA reads TGTGCCAGCAGCGTAGGAGCGGGGGGGCGGAATGAGCAGTTCTTC. This encodes CASSVGAGGRNEQFF.

CDR3 in amino acids: CASSLGYNRGRNGYTF. In DNA, the CDR3 is TGTGCCAGCAGCTTAGGTTATAACAGGGGCAGGAATGGCTACACCTTC. The V call is TRBV7-3, the J call TRBJ1-2; 7 bases are a match to TRBD1. The CDR3 length is 16 residues. V lost 2 bases, J lost 6 bases, and 12 bases stayed unmatched. Looked up from germline, CDR1 is SGHTA and CDR2 is FQGTGA.

The rearrangement joins TRBV7-2 to TRBJ2-4, with D tentatively TRBD1 (8 bases). CDR1 and CDR2 (germline): SGHTA, FQGNSA. With 5 bases removed from V and 7 bases from J, the gap between germline ends came to 18 bases. The CDR3 sequence is 15 residues long. The CDR3 loop is CASSPRQGRVNIQYF. The CDR3 nucleotides read TGTGCCAGCAGCCCGAGACAGGGGAGGGTGAACATTCAGTACTTC.

The rearrangement joins TRBV3-1 (or the pseudogene TRBV3-2) to TRBJ2-5; D may be TRBD2 (6 bases). Germline CDR1 is LGHDT and CDR2 is YNNKEL (reference sequence). The CDR3 consists of 14 residues. V dropped 0 bases and J dropped 9 bases, with 14 bases sitting between them. CDR3 residues: CASSQEVGGRSQYF. DNA of the CDR3: TGTGCCAGCAGCCAAGAGGTGGGGGGACGGTCCCAGTACTTC.

V gene TRBV27 combines with J gene TRBJ2-1; D perhaps matches TRBD2 (5 bases). Germline CDR1 reads MNHEY; CDR2 reads SMNVEV (reference sequence). V dropped 3 bases and J dropped 7 bases, with 22 bases sitting between them. The CDR3 contains 17 residues. In nucleotides, the CDR3 is TGTGCCAGCAGTTTTGGGGTTGGGCTAGCTCGTGAGAATGAGCAGTTCTTC. Translating it yields CASSFGVGLARENEQFF.

This clone has a single count. V and J are TRBV6-2 or TRBV6-3 and TRBJ1-5, with D perhaps TRBD1 (5 bases). CDR1 is MNHEY and CDR2 is SVGEGT in the germline V gene. Deletions cut 2 bases from V and 1 base from J, with 15 bases between. The CDR3 length is 17 residues. The CDR3 region is CASSYHTQGGSNQPQHF. CDR3 bases: TGTGCCAGCAGTTACCATACCCAGGGTGGAAGCAATCAGCCCCAGCATTTT.

The J gene is TRBJ2-6, the V gene TRBV7-8; D gene unclear. Germline V lookup: CDR1 SGHVS, CDR2 FQNEAQ. The CDR3 has 17 amino acids. Between the trimmed V and J ends, which lost 2 bases and 0 bases, there was a span of 11 bases. The CDR3 DNA reads TGTGCCAGCAGCTTATCCCGACAAAGCTCTGGGGCCAACGTCCTGACTTTC. Residues: CASSLSRQSSGANVLTF.

This chain joins TRBV9 and TRBJ2-7; TRBD2 agrees at 7 bases. Germline CDR1 is SGDLS and CDR2 is YYNGEE. CDR3 length equals 16 residues. Trimming cost V 0 bases and J 0 bases; bases outside gene matches: 6. The DNA for the CDR3 is TGTGCCAGCAGCGTAGGCGGGGGTCAATACTCCTACGAGCAGTACTTC. Residues: CASSVGGGQYSYEQYF.